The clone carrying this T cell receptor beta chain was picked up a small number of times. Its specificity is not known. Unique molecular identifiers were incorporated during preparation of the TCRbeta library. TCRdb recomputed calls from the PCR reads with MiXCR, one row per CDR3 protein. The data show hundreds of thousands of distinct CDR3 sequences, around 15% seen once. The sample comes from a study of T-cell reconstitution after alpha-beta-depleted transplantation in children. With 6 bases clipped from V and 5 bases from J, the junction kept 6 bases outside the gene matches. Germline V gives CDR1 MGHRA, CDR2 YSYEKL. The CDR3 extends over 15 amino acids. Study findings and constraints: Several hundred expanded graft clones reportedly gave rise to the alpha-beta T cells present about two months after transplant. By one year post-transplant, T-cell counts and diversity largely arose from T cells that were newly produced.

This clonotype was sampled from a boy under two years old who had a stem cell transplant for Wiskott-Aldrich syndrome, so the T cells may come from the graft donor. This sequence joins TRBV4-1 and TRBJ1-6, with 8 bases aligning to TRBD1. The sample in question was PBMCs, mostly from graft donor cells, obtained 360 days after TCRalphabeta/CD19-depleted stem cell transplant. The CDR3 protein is CASSRTTGDNSPLHF. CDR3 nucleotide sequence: TGCGCCAGCAGTCGAACGACAGGGGATAATTCACCCCTCCACTTT.